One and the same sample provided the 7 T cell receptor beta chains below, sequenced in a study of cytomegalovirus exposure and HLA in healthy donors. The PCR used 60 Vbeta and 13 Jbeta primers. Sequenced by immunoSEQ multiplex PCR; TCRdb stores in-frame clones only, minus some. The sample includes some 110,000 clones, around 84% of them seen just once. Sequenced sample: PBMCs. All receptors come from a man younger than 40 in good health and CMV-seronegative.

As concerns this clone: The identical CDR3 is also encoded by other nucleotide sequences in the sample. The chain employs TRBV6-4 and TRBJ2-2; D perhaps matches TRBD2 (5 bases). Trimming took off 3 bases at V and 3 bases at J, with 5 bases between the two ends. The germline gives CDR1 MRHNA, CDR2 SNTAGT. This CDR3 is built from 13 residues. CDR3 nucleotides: TGTGCCAGCAGTGAAGCGGACACCGGGGAGCTGTTTTTT. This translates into CASSEADTGELFF.

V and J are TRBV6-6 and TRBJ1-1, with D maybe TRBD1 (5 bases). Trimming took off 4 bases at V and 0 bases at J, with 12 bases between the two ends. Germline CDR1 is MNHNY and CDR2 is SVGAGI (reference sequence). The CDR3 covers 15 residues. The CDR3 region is CASSSRQSVNTEAFF. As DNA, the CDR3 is TGTGCCAGCAGTTCCCGACAGAGCGTGAACACTGAAGCTTTCTTT.

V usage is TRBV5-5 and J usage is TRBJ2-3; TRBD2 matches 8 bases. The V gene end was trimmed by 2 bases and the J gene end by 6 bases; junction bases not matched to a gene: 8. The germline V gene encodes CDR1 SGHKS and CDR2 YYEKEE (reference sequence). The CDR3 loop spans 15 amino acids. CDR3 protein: CASSLSGTRGDTQYF. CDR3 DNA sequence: TGTGCCAGCAGCTTATCCGGGACTAGGGGGGATACGCAGTATTTT.

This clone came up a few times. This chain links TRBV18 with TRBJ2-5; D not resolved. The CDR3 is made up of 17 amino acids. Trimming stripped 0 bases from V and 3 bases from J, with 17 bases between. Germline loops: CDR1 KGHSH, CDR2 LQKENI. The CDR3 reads CASSPPPGQDDKETQYF. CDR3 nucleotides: TGTGCCAGCTCACCACCTCCAGGCCAGGATGATAAAGAGACCCAGTACTTC.

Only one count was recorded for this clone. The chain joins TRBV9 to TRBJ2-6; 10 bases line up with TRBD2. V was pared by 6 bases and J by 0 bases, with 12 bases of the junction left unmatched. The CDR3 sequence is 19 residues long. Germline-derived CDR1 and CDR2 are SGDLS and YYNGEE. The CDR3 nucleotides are TGTGCCAGCACCAATCCAGGACTAGCGGTACACTCTGGGGCCAACGTCCTGACTTTC. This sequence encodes CASTNPGLAVHSGANVLTF.

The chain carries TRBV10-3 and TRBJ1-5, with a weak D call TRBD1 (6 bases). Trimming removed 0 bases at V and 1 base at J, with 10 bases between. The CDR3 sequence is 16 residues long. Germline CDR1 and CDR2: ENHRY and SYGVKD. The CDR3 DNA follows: TGTGCCATCAGTGAGTCAGGGGGGGTGAGCAATCAGCCCCAGCATTTT. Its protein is CAISESGGVSNQPQHF.

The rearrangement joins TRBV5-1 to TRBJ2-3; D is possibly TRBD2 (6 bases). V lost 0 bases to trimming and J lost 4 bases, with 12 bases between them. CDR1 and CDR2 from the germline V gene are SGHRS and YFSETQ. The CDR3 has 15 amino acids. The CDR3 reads CASSLAVGGADTQYF. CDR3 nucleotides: TGCGCCAGCAGCTTGGCTGTAGGAGGGGCAGATACGCAGTATTTT.